This T cell receptor (beta chain) was retrieved from a study of Graves' ophthalmopathy and Graves' hyperthyroidism. The count of this clonotype is one. The CDR3 is 15 amino acids. The ends were cut back, 3 bases at V and 3 bases at J, with 12 bases in the middle. CDR1 is DFQATT and CDR2 is SNEGSKA in the germline V gene (reference sequence). Amplification targeted the TCR beta CDR3 regions, with RNA transcripts as the source material. RT-PCR was first run with HTBI primers, then multiplex PCR in a second round. One entry per CDR3 protein results from TCRdb running MiXCR on the multiplex PCR reads. The data contain over a million distinct CDR3 sequences, about 35% of them singletons.

The chain has TRBV20-1 and TRBJ1-6, with D maybe TRBD1 (5 bases). The clonotype was recovered from an adult man with Graves' hyperthyroidism. The sequencing input was peripheral blood or thyroid tissue (not recorded which). In nucleotides, the CDR3 is TGCAGTGCTAGTTATTCAGGGAGCTATAATTCACCCCTCCACTTT. This sequence encodes CSASYSGSYNSPLHF.